One and the same sample provided the 27 T cell receptor beta chains below, sequenced in a study of neoadjuvant nivolumab and ipilimumab in lung cancer. Produced via immunoSEQ multiplex PCR; TCRdb's table is partial and in-frame only. The sample contains roughly 6,000 clones, about 65% of which appear only once. Source: tumor tissue, taken after neoadjuvant nivolumab, alone or with ipilimumab, at or shortly before surgery. These receptors were collected from an adult with non-small cell lung cancer.

V is TRBV9 and J is TRBJ2-5; no clear D gene. This CDR3 contains 14 residues. The germline CDR1 and CDR2 sequences are SGDLS and YYNGEE. The V and J ends lost 0 bases and 2 bases respectively, with 8 bases between them. The CDR3, as DNA: TGTGCCAGCAGCGTAGTGGCAGGACAAGAGACCCAGTACTTC. The encoded protein is CASSVVAGQETQYF.

This clone showed up just a few times. The chain employs TRBV4-2 and TRBJ2-7; the match to TRBD1 covers 9 bases. Germline assignment: CDR1 LGHNA and CDR2 YNFKEQ. V lost 5 bases and J lost 6; bases outside the gene matches: 17. This CDR3 is 17 amino acids long. CDR3 sequence: CASSSIHRGLNLIEQYF. The CDR3 DNA follows: TGTGCCAGCAGCTCAATTCACAGGGGGCTGAATTTGATCGAGCAGTACTTC.

This chain joins TRBV7-9 and TRBJ2-5, with 8 bases identical to TRBD2. Germline V lookup: CDR1 SEHNR, CDR2 FQNEAQ (reference sequence). The CDR3 covers 15 residues. V shed 0 bases, J shed 2 bases, and the junction held 2 bases outside the gene matches. CDR3 DNA sequence: TGTGCCAGCAGCTTAGCTAGCGGGGCACAAGAGACCCAGTACTTC. Its protein product is CASSLASGAQETQYF.

This clone appeared a few times. The chain recombines TRBV5-4 with TRBJ2-3; D is perhaps TRBD2 (6 bases). From germline, CDR1 is SGHNT and CDR2 YYREEE (reference sequence). CDR3 length equals 13 residues. V lost 0 bases, J lost 4 bases, and 6 bases lay in between. Here the CDR3 DNA reads TGTGCCAGCAGCTTGGGACTAGCAGATACGCAGTATTTT. Amino acids: CASSLGLADTQYF. Drawing the rest from reference TRBV5-4 and TRBJ2-3, the complete variable domain is ETGVTQSPTHLIKTRGQQVTLRCSSQSGHNTVSWYQQALGQGPQFIFQYYREEENGRGNFPPRFSGLQFPNYSSELNVNALELDDSALYLCASSLGLADTQYFGPGTRLTVL.

By share, this clone counts as medium-sized. The chain has TRBV6-4 and TRBJ2-2; D unclear. CDR1 is MRHNA, CDR2 SNTAGT, per germline. V dropped 3 bases and J dropped 6 bases, with 8 bases sitting between them. The CDR3 has 13 amino acids. This CDR3 is CASSEGSPGELFF. The CDR3 DNA follows: TGTGCCAGCAGTGAGGGGTCCCCCGGGGAGCTGTTTTTT.

V and J are TRBV6-1 and TRBJ2-7, with 10 bases identical to TRBD2. V shed 2 bases, J shed 2 bases, and the junction held 6 bases outside the gene matches. This CDR3 has 16 residues. Germline V CDR1 and CDR2: MNHNS, SASEGT. The CDR3 bases are TGTGCCAGCAGTGAATCGGGGAGCGGGAGGGCCTACGAGCAGTACTTC. Protein product: CASSESGSGRAYEQYF.

This clone showed up just once. This chain links TRBV5-1 with TRBJ1-3; D possibly corresponds to TRBD1 (5 bases). Germline V lookup: CDR1 SGHRS, CDR2 YFSETQ. This CDR3 has 14 residues. The germline V and J ends were trimmed by 4 bases and 0 bases, with 8 bases remaining between them. The CDR3 is CASSLDSSGNTIYF. Here the CDR3 DNA reads TGCGCCAGCAGCCTCGACAGCTCTGGAAACACCATATATTTT. The entire variable domain, with the rest obtained from reference TRBV5-1 and TRBJ1-3, is as follows: KAGVTQTPRYLIKTRGQQVTLSCSPISGHRSVSWYQQTPGQGLQFLFEYFSETQRNKGNFPGRFSGRQFSNSRSEMNVSTLELGDSALYLCASSLDSSGNTIYFGEGSWLTVV.

The V and J genes are TRBV6-6 and TRBJ2-1, with D maybe TRBD1 (5 bases). V lost 9 bases to trimming and J lost 7 bases, with 16 bases between them. Germline V gene data show CDR1 as MNHNY and CDR2 as SVGAGI (reference sequence). This CDR3 comprises 13 residues. The CDR3, as DNA: TGTGCCAGTTCGATTCCAGGGTTTAATGAGCAGTTCTTC. This codes for CASSIPGFNEQFF.

This clone was detected only a few times. The CDR3 region is CASSVGSGGAYNEQFF. The CDR3 DNA sequence: TGTGCCAGCAGCGTAGGGTCAGGGGGCGCCTACAATGAGCAGTTCTTC. This chain uses TRBV9 with TRBJ2-1; the match to TRBD1 covers 8 bases. The CDR3 loop spans 16 amino acids. Germline V lookup: CDR1 SGDLS, CDR2 YYNGEE. The junction had 4 bases not matched to a gene; V was cut back by 0 bases and J by 2 bases.

V gene TRBV30 combines with J gene TRBJ1-1; D is undetermined. The germline gives CDR1 GTSNPN, CDR2 SVGIG (reference sequence). Trimming left V 2 bases short and J 11 bases short, with 12 bases between. The CDR3 runs 11 residues. The CDR3 protein is CAWSPAGVAFF. CDR3 bases: TGTGCCTGGAGTCCAGCGGGTGTGGCTTTCTTT.

In its sample, this clone was seen a few times. V usage is TRBV28 and J usage is TRBJ1-3; no firm D call. V lost 4 bases to trimming and J lost 4 bases, with 5 bases between them. Germline lookup yields CDR1 MDHEN and CDR2 SYDVKM. This CDR3 region has 12 residues. The CDR3 is CASSSFGNTIYF. CDR3 DNA sequence: TGTGCCAGCAGTTCGTTCGGAAACACCATATATTTT.

V and J are TRBV2 and TRBJ2-1; TRBD2 might be the D (5 bases). Germline CDR1 reads SNHLY; CDR2 reads FYNNEI. The CDR3 extends over 13 amino acids. V was pared by 2 bases and J by 8 bases, with 10 bases between. CDR3 loop: CASSEQSEDEQFF. In DNA, the CDR3 is TGTGCCAGCAGTGAACAGTCGGAGGATGAGCAGTTCTTC.

This chain uses TRBV6-1 with TRBJ2-7; D not resolved. This CDR3 region has 15 residues. Trimming took 0 bases from V and 6 from J, leaving 15 bases between them. Per the germline V gene, CDR1 is MNHNS and CDR2 is SASEGT. The CDR3 sequence is CASSEAVALTPEQYF. The CDR3, as DNA: TGTGCCAGCAGTGAAGCTGTGGCCCTAACCCCCGAGCAGTACTTC.

The gene calls are TRBV6-6 and TRBJ1-1, with D uncertain. The CDR3 is 15 residues long. Looked up from germline, CDR1 is MNHNY and CDR2 is SVGAGI (reference sequence). V was pared by 2 bases and J by 0 bases, with 10 bases between. The CDR3 sequence is CASSYATRMNTEAFF. The CDR3 DNA is TGTGCCAGCAGTTACGCGACTCGGATGAACACTGAAGCTTTCTTT.

This clone appeared a few times. This rearrangement joins TRBV9 to TRBJ2-1, with 8 nucleotides matching TRBD2. This CDR3 has 16 amino acids. The ends lost 2 bases at V and 5 bases at J; junction bases unmatched: 9. Germline CDR1 reads SGDLS; CDR2 reads YYNGEE. CDR3 sequence reads: CASSVTPGTRDNEQFF. The CDR3 DNA reads as TGTGCCAGCAGCGTCACCCCCGGGACTAGGGACAATGAGCAGTTCTTC.

This rearrangement joins TRBV5-1 to TRBJ2-1, with 11 bases that match TRBD2. CDR1 and CDR2 from the germline V gene are SGHRS and YFSETQ. V was clipped by 3 bases and J by 9 bases; unmatched bases: 5. The CDR3 runs 14 residues. This chain's CDR3 is CASSWGTSGGEQFF. CDR3 in DNA: TGCGCCAGCAGCTGGGGGACTAGCGGCGGTGAGCAGTTCTTC. Together with reference TRBV5-1 and TRBJ2-1, the CDR3 gives the full variable domain: KAGVTQTPRYLIKTRGQQVTLSCSPISGHRSVSWYQQTPGQGLQFLFEYFSETQRNKGNFPGRFSGRQFSNSRSEMNVSTLELGDSALYLCASSWGTSGGEQFFGPGTRLTVL.

The chain recombines TRBV29-1 with TRBJ2-1; possibly TRBD1 or TRBD2 for D (5 bases each). Trimming pared 6 bases from V and 4 bases from J, leaving 10 bases between. The CDR3 has 12 amino acids. CDR1 and CDR2 (germline): SQVTM, ANQGSEA. The CDR3 spells CSVPGTYNEQFF. DNA for the CDR3: TGCAGCGTCCCGGGGACGTACAATGAGCAGTTCTTC.

The V call is TRBV30, the J call TRBJ2-3; 7 bases line up with TRBD1. This CDR3 comprises 13 residues. V lost 1 base to trimming and J lost 3 bases; unmatched junction nucleotides: 1. Germline CDR1 and CDR2: GTSNPN and SVGIG (reference sequence). The CDR3 bases are TGTGCCTGGAGTGCAGGGGGAACAGATACGCAGTATTTT. This sequence encodes CAWSAGGTDTQYF.

This chain connects TRBV18 to TRBJ1-5; the D gene is possibly TRBD1 (5 bases). The CDR3 consists of 13 residues. Trimming pared 3 bases from V and 9 bases from J, leaving 12 bases between. Germline V gene data show CDR1 as KGHSH and CDR2 as LQKENI. DNA of the CDR3: TGTGCCAGCTCACCGGGGAGACAGTGGCCCCAGCATTTT. Residues: CASSPGRQWPQHF.

The chain joins TRBV4-1 to TRBJ2-2, with 9 bases fitting TRBD2. The germline gives CDR1 MGHRA, CDR2 YSYEKL. Trimming took 1 base from V and 6 from J; bases not matched to a gene: 6. This CDR3 region has 16 residues. CDR3 nucleotides: TGCGCCAGCAGCCAAGGACTAGCGGTTCGGTCCGGGGAGCTGTTTTTT. Translation: CASSQGLAVRSGELFF.

CDR3 region: CASTRLAVGGEQFF. CDR3 DNA sequence: TGTGCCAGCACCCGACTAGCGGTCGGAGGTGAGCAGTTCTTC. The chain links TRBV2 to TRBJ2-1, with 9 bases lining up with TRBD2. Trimming cost V 7 bases and J 9 bases; bases outside gene matches: 10. In germline, CDR1 is SNHLY, CDR2 FYNNEI. The CDR3 consists of 14 residues. Full variable domain (missing parts from reference TRBV2 and TRBJ2-1): EPEVTQTPSHQVTQMGQEVILRCVPISNHLYFYWYRQILGQKVEFLVSFYNNEISEKSEIFDDQFSVERPDGSNFTLKIRSTKLEDSAMYFCASTRLAVGGEQFFGPGTRLTVL.

J is TRBJ1-2 and V is TRBV15; D is possibly TRBD1 (5 bases). This CDR3 contains 13 residues. Germline V gene sequence: CDR1 LNHNV, CDR2 YYDKDF (reference sequence). V lost 1 base and J 8 bases, leaving 11 bases between the germline ends. CDR3 in DNA: TGTGCCACCAGCAGAGCCTCAGGGAAGGGCTACACCTTC. Translated, it gives CATSRASGKGYTF. Together with reference TRBV15 and TRBJ1-2, the CDR3 gives the full variable domain: DAMVIQNPRYQVTQFGKPVTLSCSQTLNHNVMYWYQQKSSQAPKLLFHYYDKDFNNEADTPDNFQSRRPNTSFCFLDIRSPGLGDTAMYLCATSRASGKGYTFGSGTRLTVV.

CDR3 nucleotides: TGTGCCAGCAGTACAGGGGGCTCTGGGGCCAACGTCCTGACTTTC. It specifies CASSTGGSGANVLTF. This chain connects TRBV7-9 to TRBJ2-6; TRBD1 agrees at 8 bases. The ends lost 6 bases at V and 0 bases at J; junction bases unmatched: 1. CDR1 is SEHNR, CDR2 FQNEAQ, per germline (reference sequence). This CDR3 has 15 residues. Full variable domain (outside the CDR3, taken from reference TRBV7-9 and TRBJ2-6): DTGVSQNPRHKITKRGQNVTFRCDPISEHNRLYWYRQTLGQGPEFLTYFQNEAQLEKSRLLSDRFSAERPKGSFSTLEIQRTEQGDSAMYLCASSTGGSGANVLTFGAGSRLTVL.

V usage is TRBV10-3 and J usage is TRBJ2-5, with D possibly being TRBD2 (6 bases). Germline V gives CDR1 ENHRY, CDR2 SYGVKD. The CDR3 contains 12 residues. V lost 10 bases, J lost 0 bases, and 9 bases lay in between. The CDR3 protein is CATSSDQETQYF. CDR3 sequence (DNA): TGTGCCACCTCTAGCGACCAAGAGACCCAGTACTTC.

The chain couples TRBV2 to TRBJ2-1; weak D call: TRBD2 (5 bases). V gave up 4 bases and J gave up 1 base, with 14 bases separating them. The length of the CDR3 is 16 residues. Germline V gene data show CDR1 as SNHLY and CDR2 as FYNNEI. In DNA form, the CDR3 reads TGTGCCAGCAGTGGGAGCAACGGGATTTCCTACAATGAGCAGTTCTTC. It yields the protein CASSGSNGISYNEQFF. Complete variable domain (other parts from reference TRBV2 and TRBJ2-1): EPEVTQTPSHQVTQMGQEVILRCVPISNHLYFYWYRQILGQKVEFLVSFYNNEISEKSEIFDDQFSVERPDGSNFTLKIRSTKLEDSAMYFCASSGSNGISYNEQFFGPGTRLTVL.

This chain joins TRBV2 and TRBJ2-7; TRBD1 aligns across 7 bases. The CDR3 contains 14 residues. Losses at the gene ends were 10 bases for V and 2 bases for J; bases not matched to a gene: 11. The germline CDR1 and CDR2 sequences are SNHLY and FYNNEI. The chain's CDR3 is CATKQQGVTYEQYF. The CDR3 bases are TGTGCCACCAAGCAGCAGGGGGTAACCTACGAGCAGTACTTC.

This rearrangement joins TRBV30 to TRBJ2-7; possibly TRBD1 for D (6 bases). From germline, CDR1 is GTSNPN and CDR2 SVGIG (reference sequence). The V end lost 0 bases, the J end lost 2 bases, and 14 bases lay between the germline ends. This CDR3 comprises 15 residues. CDR3 sequence (DNA): TGTGCCTGGAGTGTTTACAGGGTTTTTCCCTACGAGCAGTACTTC. Encoded protein: CAWSVYRVFPYEQYF.